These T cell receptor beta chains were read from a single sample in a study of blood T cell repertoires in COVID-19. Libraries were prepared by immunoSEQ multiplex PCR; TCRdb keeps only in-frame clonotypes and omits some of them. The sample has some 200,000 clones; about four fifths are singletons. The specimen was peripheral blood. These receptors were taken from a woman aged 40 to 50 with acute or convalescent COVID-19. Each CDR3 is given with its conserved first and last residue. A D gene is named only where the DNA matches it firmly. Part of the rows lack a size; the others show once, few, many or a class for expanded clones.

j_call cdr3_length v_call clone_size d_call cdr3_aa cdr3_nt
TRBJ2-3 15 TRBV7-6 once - CASSFQGIRADTQYF TGTGCCAGCAGCTTTCAGGGGATCAGGGCAGATACGCAGTATTTT
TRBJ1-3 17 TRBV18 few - CASSPSILELSGNTIYF TGTGCCAGCTCACCAAGTATACTGGAGCTCTCTGGAAACACCATATATTTT
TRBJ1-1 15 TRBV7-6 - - CASSLLEGTDTEAFF TGTGCCAGCAGCTTATTAGAGGGCACGGACACTGAAGCTTTCTTT
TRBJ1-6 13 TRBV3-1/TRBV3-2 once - CASSFKGDSPLHF TGTGCCAGCAGCTTTAAGGGAGATTCACCCCTCCACTTT
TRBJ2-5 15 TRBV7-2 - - CASDHPGQGQETQYF TGTGCCAGCGACCATCCGGGACAAGGCCAAGAGACCCAGTACTTC
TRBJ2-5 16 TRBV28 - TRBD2 CASSVTSGGNQETQYF TGTGCCAGCAGCGTTACTAGCGGGGGGAACCAAGAGACCCAGTACTTC
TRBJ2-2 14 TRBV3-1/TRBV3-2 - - CATRPQGFTGELFF TGTGCCACCCGCCCACAGGGATTCACCGGGGAGCTGTTTTTT
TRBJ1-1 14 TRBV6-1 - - CASSEMRSYTEAFF TGTGCCAGCAGTGAAATGAGGTCCTACACTGAAGCTTTCTTT
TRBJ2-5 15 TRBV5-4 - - CASSLTGLVGETQYF TGTGCCAGCAGCTTGACAGGTTTGGTGGGAGAGACCCAGTACTTC
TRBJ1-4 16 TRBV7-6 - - CASSPRWAGTNEKLFF TGTGCCAGCAGCCCCAGATGGGCGGGGACTAATGAAAAACTGTTTTTT
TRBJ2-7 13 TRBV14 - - CASSRGSFYEQYF TGTGCCAGCAGCCGAGGCAGTTTTTACGAGCAGTACTTC
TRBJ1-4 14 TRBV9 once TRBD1 CASSAWTGGEKLFF TGTGCCAGCAGCGCCTGGACAGGGGGTGAAAAACTGTTTTTT
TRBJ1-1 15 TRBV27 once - CASGQGNVIRTEAFF TGTGCCAGCGGTCAGGGGAATGTGATAAGGACTGAAGCTTTCTTT
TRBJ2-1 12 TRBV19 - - CASSNTGDEQFF TGTGCCAGTAGCAATACCGGGGATGAGCAGTTCTTC
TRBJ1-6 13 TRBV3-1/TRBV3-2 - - CASKSSRGSPLHF TGTGCCAGCAAGTCGTCGCGCGGTTCACCCCTCCACTTT
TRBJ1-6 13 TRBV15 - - CATSRDSNSPLHF TGTGCCACCAGCAGAGACAGTAATTCACCCCTCCACTTT
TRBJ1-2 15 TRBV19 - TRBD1 CASRLGQGANYGYTF TGTGCCAGTAGGTTGGGACAGGGGGCTAACTATGGCTACACCTTC
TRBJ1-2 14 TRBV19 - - CASNPPGGRYGYTF TGTGCCAGTAACCCTCCGGGGGGGCGGTATGGCTACACCTTC
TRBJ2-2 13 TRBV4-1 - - CASSLGSAGELFF TGCGCCAGCAGCCTCGGGAGTGCCGGGGAGCTGTTTTTT
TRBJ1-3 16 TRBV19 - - CASSHSGRVNGNTIYF TGTGCCAGTAGCCACTCGGGGAGGGTAAATGGAAACACCATATATTTT
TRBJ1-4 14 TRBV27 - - CASSDRSVGEKLFF TGTGCCAGCAGTGACAGGAGTGTTGGCGAAAAACTGTTTTTT
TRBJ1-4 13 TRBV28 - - CASTLGAVGKLFF TGTGCCAGCACCCTAGGGGCAGTAGGAAAACTGTTTTTT
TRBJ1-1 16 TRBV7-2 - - CASSLGPDSSATEAFF TGTGCCAGCAGCTTAGGACCGGACAGTTCTGCCACTGAAGCTTTCTTT
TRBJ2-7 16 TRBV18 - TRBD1 CASSPTTGASVYEQYF TGTGCCAGCTCACCGACGACAGGGGCTAGTGTCTACGAGCAGTACTTC
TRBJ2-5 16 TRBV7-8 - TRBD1 CASTVKGQGGGETQYF TGTGCCAGCACCGTTAAGGGACAGGGAGGCGGAGAGACCCAGTACTTC
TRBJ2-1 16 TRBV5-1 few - CASSLEGGHSYNEQFF TGCGCCAGCAGCTTGGAGGGCGGGCACTCCTACAATGAGCAGTTCTTC
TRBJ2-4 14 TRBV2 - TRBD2 CASTGTSGVNIQYF TGTGCCAGCACTGGGACTAGCGGTGTAAACATTCAGTACTTC
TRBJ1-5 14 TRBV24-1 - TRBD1 CATSKTGANQPQHF TGTGCCACCAGCAAGACAGGGGCCAATCAGCCCCAGCATTTT
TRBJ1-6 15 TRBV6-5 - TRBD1 CASSYGQGGDSPLHF TGTGCCAGCAGTTACGGACAGGGTGGTGATTCACCCCTCCACTTT
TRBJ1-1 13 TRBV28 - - CASSLGQFAEAFF TGTGCCAGCAGCTTGGGACAATTCGCTGAAGCTTTCTTT